The next 20 T cell receptor beta chains were all read from a single sample in a study of blood T cell repertoires in COVID-19. Assay: immunoSEQ multiplex PCR; the TCRdb copy retains only in-frame clones and omits some. Found here are under 300,000 clones, around 83% of them singletons; the top ten hold 3.6%. The sequenced sample was peripheral blood. These receptors all come from a man younger than 35 with active or convalescent COVID-19.

This clone has a single count. The sample contains more than one DNA sequence encoding this CDR3. As DNA, the CDR3 is TGTGCCAGTAGTCGGGGTGCCTACGAGCAGTACTTC. Protein sequence: CASSRGAYEQYF. This chain links TRBV19 with TRBJ2-7; D is possibly TRBD2 (5 bases). The CDR3 sequence is 12 residues long. Trimming removed 5 bases from V and 2 bases from J, with 7 bases in between. The germline V gene encodes CDR1 LNHDA and CDR2 SQIVND (reference sequence).

This sequence joins TRBV5-1 and TRBJ2-3; tentatively, D is TRBD2 (5 bases). Trimming shortened V by 6 bases and J by 6 bases, and 11 bases separated the two germline ends. The CDR3 loop spans 12 amino acids. The germline gives CDR1 SGHRS, CDR2 YFSETQ. The CDR3 reads CASMEVWDTQYF. For the CDR3, the DNA is TGCGCCAGCATGGAGGTTTGGGATACGCAGTATTTT.

Only one count was recorded for this clone. The chain uses TRBV28 and TRBJ2-2; D is uncertain. Per the germline V gene, CDR1 is MDHEN and CDR2 is SYDVKM. The V and J ends lost 5 bases and 4 bases respectively, with 11 bases between them. This CDR3 contains 14 residues. The DNA for the CDR3 is TGTGCCAGCAGTATATATCAGATCACCGGGGAGCTGTTTTTT. It specifies CASSIYQITGELFF.

This chain uses TRBV4-1 with TRBJ2-1; 8 positions match TRBD2. Germline values: CDR1 MGHRA, CDR2 YSYEKL. The J segment lost 3 bases and the V segment lost 1 base, leaving 5 bases of the junction unmatched. The CDR3 totals 16 residues. The CDR3: CASSQASGSYYNEQFF. In DNA, the CDR3 is TGCGCCAGCAGCCAAGCCAGCGGGAGTTACTACAATGAGCAGTTCTTC.

The V and J genes are TRBV6-1 and TRBJ1-4; D call uncertain. The V gene lost 3 bases and the J gene lost 4 bases, with 9 bases spanning the gap. CDR3 length: 14 residues. The germline V gene encodes CDR1 MNHNS and CDR2 SASEGT. CDR3 DNA sequence: TGTGCCAGCAGTGAGATTTACAGTAATGAAAAACTGTTTTTT. Its protein is CASSEIYSNEKLFF.

This sequence joins TRBV24-1 and TRBJ2-7; weak D call: TRBD1 (6 bases). The CDR3 is 13 amino acids. V lost 6 bases to trimming and J lost 3 bases, with 11 bases between them. Germline lookup yields CDR1 KGHDR and CDR2 SFDVKD. The CDR3 reads CATSNTGNYEQYF. The CDR3 DNA sequence: TGTGCCACCAGTAACACAGGGAACTACGAGCAGTACTTC.

This sequence joins TRBV7-9 and TRBJ1-2, with D possibly being TRBD1 (5 bases). CDR1 is SEHNR, CDR2 FQNEAQ, per germline (reference sequence). The CDR3 totals 16 residues. The germline V and J ends were trimmed by 5 bases and 8 bases, with 24 bases remaining between them. The DNA for the CDR3 is TGTGCCAGCAGCCCTTGGGGTCCCGTAACAGGAGGGGGCTACACCTTC. This sequence encodes CASSPWGPVTGGGYTF.

The CDR3 DNA follows: TGTGCCAGCAACCCCCTCCGGCTAGCAGACTACAATGAGCAGTTCTTC. The encoded protein is CASNPLRLADYNEQFF. V is TRBV6-2 or TRBV6-3 and J is TRBJ2-1; tentatively, D is TRBD2 (5 bases). V lost 7 bases and J lost 3, with 19 bases in between. CDR3 length: 16 amino acids. In germline, CDR1 is MNHEY, CDR2 SVGEGT.

The chain couples TRBV6-5 to TRBJ2-3; D is undetermined. Between the trimmed V and J ends, which lost 0 bases and 5 bases, there was a span of 6 bases. The CDR3 consists of 13 residues. Germline CDR1 is MNHEY and CDR2 is SVGAGI. The CDR3 region is CASSYSYKDTQYF. The CDR3 nucleotides are TGTGCCAGCAGTTACTCGTACAAAGATACGCAGTATTTT.

The DNA for the CDR3 is TGTGCCAGCAGCTTAGGTCGCGGGAGAGGAGATACGCAGTATTTT. Its translation: CASSLGRGRGDTQYF. The chain carries TRBV13 and TRBJ2-3, with 7 bases matching TRBD2. The CDR3 is made up of 15 amino acids. Germline V gene data show CDR1 as PRHDT and CDR2 as FYEKMQ (reference sequence). Losses at the gene ends were 0 bases for V and 5 bases for J; bases not matched to a gene: 5. Looking up the rest from reference TRBV13 and TRBJ2-3 gives the full variable domain: AAGVIQSPRHLIKEKRETATLKCYPIPRHDTVYWYQQGPGQDPQFLISFYEKMQSDKGSIPDRFSAQQFSDYHSELNMSSLELGDSALYFCASSLGRGRGDTQYFGPGTRLTVL.

This chain uses TRBV12-5 with TRBJ1-1; D is ambiguous. The ends were cut back, 6 bases at V and 4 bases at J, with 9 bases in the middle. The CDR3 spans 12 residues. CDR1 LGHNT and CDR2 FRNRAP come from the germline V gene. CDR3 sequence reads: CASGTRVTEAFF. CDR3 nucleotide sequence: TGTGCTAGTGGGACCCGGGTCACTGAAGCTTTCTTT.

CDR3: CASAARDGRDGYTF. DNA for the CDR3: TGTGCCAGTGCTGCCCGAGACGGGAGGGACGGCTACACCTTC. This chain uses TRBV6-5 with TRBJ1-2, with a weak D call TRBD1 (5 bases). Trimming removed 9 bases from V and 8 bases from J, with 22 bases in between. This CDR3 is built from 14 residues. Germline V gene lookup returns CDR1 MNHEY and CDR2 SVGAGI.

The chain is built from TRBV3-1 (or the pseudogene TRBV3-2) and TRBJ1-6; D is uncertain. With 5 bases removed from V and 11 bases from J, the gap between germline ends came to 10 bases. The V gene's germline CDR1 is LGHDT and CDR2 YNNKEL (reference sequence). The CDR3 has 12 amino acids. CDR3 residues: CASSTSGAPLHF. The CDR3 DNA is TGTGCCAGCAGCACCAGCGGCGCACCCCTCCACTTT.

The chain recombines TRBV6-5 with TRBJ2-3; TRBD2 agrees at 9 bases. V lost 6 bases to trimming and J lost 4 bases; unmatched junction nucleotides: 8. The V gene's germline CDR1 is MNHEY and CDR2 SVGAGI. The CDR3 loop spans 15 amino acids. The CDR3 reads CASRGLADPPDTQYF. The CDR3 nucleotides are TGTGCCAGCAGGGGACTAGCCGACCCCCCAGATACGCAGTATTTT.

The chain combines TRBV15 with TRBJ1-2; possibly TRBD1 for D (5 bases). Germline CDR1 LNHNV, CDR2 YYDKDF (reference sequence). V was shortened by 0 bases and J by 7 bases, with 15 bases between the two germline ends. There are 15 residues in the CDR3. The CDR3 region has the DNA TGTGCCACCAGCAGAGATTCGGGGGGTGTGGGTGGCTACACCTTC. This gives the protein CATSRDSGGVGGYTF.

The chain has TRBV3-1 (or the pseudogene TRBV3-2) and TRBJ2-5, with D unclear. The V and J ends lost 3 bases and 5 bases respectively, with 4 bases between them. This CDR3 spans 11 amino acids. Germline loops: CDR1 LGHDT, CDR2 YNNKEL (reference sequence). DNA for the CDR3: TGTGCCAGCAGCCACGGGGAGACCCAGTACTTC. Protein: CASSHGETQYF.

The chain has TRBV4-2 and TRBJ2-6, with D hard to call. Germline lookup yields CDR1 LGHNA and CDR2 YNFKEQ. The CDR3 runs to 16 residues. V was clipped by 0 bases and J by 0 bases, with 6 bases between them. The CDR3: CASSQDTGSGANVLTF. The DNA of the CDR3 is TGTGCCAGCAGCCAAGATACGGGCTCTGGGGCCAACGTCCTGACTTTC.

V and J are TRBV10-3 and TRBJ1-2; D not certain. The V end lost 4 bases, the J end lost 5 bases, and 14 bases lay between the germline ends. Looked up from germline, CDR1 is ENHRY and CDR2 is SYGVKD. CDR3 size: 14 residues. The CDR3 here is CAISGTGEGYGYTF. In DNA, the CDR3 is TGTGCCATCAGTGGGACCGGGGAGGGATATGGCTACACCTTC.

The chain couples TRBV7-9 to TRBJ1-1, with D possibly being TRBD1 (5 bases). Trimming took off 0 bases at V and 8 bases at J, with 7 bases between the two ends. This CDR3 comprises 12 residues. Germline V lookup: CDR1 SEHNR, CDR2 FQNEAQ (reference sequence). The CDR3 loop reads CASSLARGEAFF. In nucleotides, the CDR3 is TGTGCCAGCAGCTTAGCGCGGGGGGAAGCTTTCTTT.

This clone was seen only once. The rearrangement joins TRBV2 to TRBJ1-5, with no clear D. From germline, CDR1 is SNHLY and CDR2 FYNNEI. The CDR3 totals 15 residues. With 5 bases removed from V and 3 bases from J, the gap between germline ends came to 14 bases. The CDR3 loop reads CASSRVPPYNQPQHF. CDR3 nucleotides: TGTGCCAGCAGTCGAGTCCCTCCATACAATCAGCCCCAGCATTTT.